This TCR beta chain came from a study of blood T cell repertoires in COVID-19 (dated by TCRdb to 2020 to 2022). A note on the overall study: Samples covering the acute and convalescent phases of COVID-19 were provided by collaborators in the United States, Italy and Spain. The material from the prospective study consisted of cDNA or gDNA derived from T cells, B-cell-depleted T cells, or PBMCs. The dataset comprised deeply sampled blood TCRbeta repertoires from subjects exposed to, actively infected with, or recovered from COVID-19. A freely available public database, intended as a resource for researchers studying the immune response to SARS-CoV-2, is where the repertoires were released. The samples were drawn from the first 160 participants of the ongoing ImmuneRACE study and from more than 1,000 subjects provided by 6 global collaborators. The sample metadata nearly always contained a de-identified subject ID, COVID-19 status, age in years and sex. Where available, HLA class I and class II types were obtained from metadata supplied by the sample provider rather than from assay-based typing. Study-level results and caveats: Clinical and demographic metadata were provided uncurated, with the amount varying by source and participant.

Relative to germline, V is missing 5 bases and J is missing 2 bases, with 2 bases of the junction outside any gene match. The CDR1 and CDR2 encoded by the germline V gene are SNHLY and FYNNEI. Taken from cysteine to phenylalanine, the CDR3 has 14 residues. The kept DNA is CDR3 alone, 42 bases in frame from the first base. TCRbeta CDR3 regions were amplified from genomic DNA by means of the immunoSEQ Assay, a bias-controlled multiplex PCR. For the original study's pipeline: Nucleated cell counts per sample were estimated from amplification of reference gene primers within the assay. To quantify the absolute abundance of each unique TCRbeta CDR3 rearrangement, sequence reads were collapsed and filtered. For each sample, productive Simpson clonality was calculated as the square root of Simpson's diversity index over productive rearrangements. TCRdb limited this immuneACCESS table to in-frame rearrangements with V and J called. A share of clones is missing; checked studies link under half to unresolved V genes, and the rest is unexplained. V and J calls and clone size follow that table, whereas D and trimming were derived from the DNA. The sample table lists about 81,000 clones, 91% of them with a count of one. Of the sample, about 1.9% falls within the top ten clones.

Each collaborating institution followed its own protocols to collect whole blood in K2EDTA tubes. For TCRbeta analysis, collaborators shipped samples as frozen whole blood, isolated PBMCs, or DNA extracted from either of those sample types. About this clone: Its binding antigen is unknown. Per-nucleotide qualities are absent, and no much larger clonotype sits a single base away.

This TCR was sampled from a woman between 50 and 59 years old in a cohort sampled during active COVID-19. Sequenced input: peripheral blood. The chain employs TRBV2 and TRBJ2-7, with 11 bases matching TRBD2. The bases read TGTGCCAGCAGTTTTAGCGGGGGGGCCTACGAGCAGTACTTC. Its protein is CASSFSGGAYEQYF. Joined to the reference TRBV2 and TRBJ2-7 proteins, this CDR3 gives the full variable domain: EPEVTQTPSHQVTQMGQEVILRCVPISNHLYFYWYRQILGQKVEFLVSFYNNEISEKSEIFDDQFSVERPDGSNFTLKIRSTKLEDSAMYFCASSFSGGAYEQYFGPGTRLTVT.